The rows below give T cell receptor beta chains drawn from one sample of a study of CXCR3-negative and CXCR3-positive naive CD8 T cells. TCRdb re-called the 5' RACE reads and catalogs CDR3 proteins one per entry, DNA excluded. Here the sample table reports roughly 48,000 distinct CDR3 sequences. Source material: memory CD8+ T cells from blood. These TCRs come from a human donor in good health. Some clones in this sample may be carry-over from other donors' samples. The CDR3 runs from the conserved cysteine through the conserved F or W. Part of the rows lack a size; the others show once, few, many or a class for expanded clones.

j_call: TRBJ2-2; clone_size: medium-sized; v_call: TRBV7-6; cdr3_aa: CASSAPTGAGELFF
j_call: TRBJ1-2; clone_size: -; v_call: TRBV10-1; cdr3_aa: CASSEEGDRGNYGYTF
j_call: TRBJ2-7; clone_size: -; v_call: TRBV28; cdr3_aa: CASSPYRGVYEQYF
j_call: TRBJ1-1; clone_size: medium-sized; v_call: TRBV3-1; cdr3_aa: CASSQGSGTRTQAFF
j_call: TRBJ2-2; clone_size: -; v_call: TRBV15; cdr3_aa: CATSQRMSNTGELFF
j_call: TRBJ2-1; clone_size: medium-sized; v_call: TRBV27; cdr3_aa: CASTSSARGREQFF
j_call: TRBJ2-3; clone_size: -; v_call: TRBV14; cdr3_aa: CASSQDFASTDTQYF
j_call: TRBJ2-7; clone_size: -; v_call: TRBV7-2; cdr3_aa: CASSTPGQGAYEQYF
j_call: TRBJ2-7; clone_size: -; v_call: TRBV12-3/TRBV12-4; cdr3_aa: CASSFSRYEQYF
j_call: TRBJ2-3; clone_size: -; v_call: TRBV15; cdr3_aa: CATSSMGQGLFGNTQYF
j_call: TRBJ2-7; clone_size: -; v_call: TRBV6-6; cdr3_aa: CASSPTREGSYEQYF
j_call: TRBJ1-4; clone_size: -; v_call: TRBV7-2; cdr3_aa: CASSFALNEKLFF
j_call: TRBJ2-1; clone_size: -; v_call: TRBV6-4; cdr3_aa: CASSDISGGPDEQFF
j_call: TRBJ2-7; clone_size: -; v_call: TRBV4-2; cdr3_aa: CASSQETGGVNEQYF